Sequencing of this T cell receptor beta chain was carried out in a study of blood T cell repertoires in COVID-19. Study background: From T cells, B-cell-depleted T cells, or PBMCs came the material, which was cDNA or gDNA.

Assay: immunoSEQ multiplex PCR; the TCRdb copy retains only in-frame clones and omits some. Among about 74,000 clones listed, around 90% were seen once. The junction had 11 bases not matched to a gene; V was cut back by 4 bases and J by 5 bases. The CDR3 runs 18 residues. The germline V gene has CDR1 SGHRS and CDR2 YFSETQ. The sequence came from an elderly woman with active or convalescent COVID-19. The chain employs TRBV5-1 and TRBJ2-5; 16 bases are shared with TRBD2. The sequenced sample was peripheral blood. CDR3 in amino acids: CASSLGGTSGGAGETQYF. DNA of the CDR3: TGCGCCAGCAGCCTAGGCGGGACTAGCGGGGGGGCCGGTGAGACCCAGTACTTC.